This TCR beta chain is drawn from a study of PD-1 blockade in classical Hodgkin lymphoma. Germline V gives CDR1 SNHLY, CDR2 FYNNEI. Trimming removed 1 base at V and 8 bases at J, with 6 bases between. The CDR3 is 13 amino acids. Documented time point: newly diagnosed, previously untreated cHL patient sample. Here immunoSEQ multiplex PCR was the method, and the copy in TCRdb shows in-frame clones only, minus some. There are roughly 77,000 clones in the sample; 93% occur only once, and over 2.5% lies in the top ten. This chain links TRBV2 with TRBJ1-6; D is ambiguous. Sequenced sample: peripheral blood mononuclear cells (PBMCs). The TCR originated in a human donor with classical Hodgkin lymphoma. The CDR3 reads CASSEGTYSPLHF. The CDR3 bases are TGTGCCAGCAGTGAAGGGACCTATTCACCCCTCCACTTT.